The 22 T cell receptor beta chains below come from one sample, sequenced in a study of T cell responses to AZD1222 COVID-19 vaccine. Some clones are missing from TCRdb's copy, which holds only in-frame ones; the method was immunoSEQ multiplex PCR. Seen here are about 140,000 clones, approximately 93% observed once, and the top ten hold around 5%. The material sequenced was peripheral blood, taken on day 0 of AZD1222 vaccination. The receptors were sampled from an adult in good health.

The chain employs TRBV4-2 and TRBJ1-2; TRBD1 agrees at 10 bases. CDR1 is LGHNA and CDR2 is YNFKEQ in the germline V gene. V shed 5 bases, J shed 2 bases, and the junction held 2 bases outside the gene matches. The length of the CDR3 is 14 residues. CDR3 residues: CASSSGQGNYGYTF. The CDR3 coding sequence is TGTGCCAGCAGCTCGGGACAGGGGAACTATGGCTACACCTTC.

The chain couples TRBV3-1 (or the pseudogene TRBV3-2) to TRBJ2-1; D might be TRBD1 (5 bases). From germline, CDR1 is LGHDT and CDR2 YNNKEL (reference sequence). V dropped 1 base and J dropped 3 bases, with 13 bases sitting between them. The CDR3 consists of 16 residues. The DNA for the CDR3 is TGTGCCAGCAGCCAAGGGGCAGGGTGGCGCTACAATGAGCAGTTCTTC. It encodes CASSQGAGWRYNEQFF.

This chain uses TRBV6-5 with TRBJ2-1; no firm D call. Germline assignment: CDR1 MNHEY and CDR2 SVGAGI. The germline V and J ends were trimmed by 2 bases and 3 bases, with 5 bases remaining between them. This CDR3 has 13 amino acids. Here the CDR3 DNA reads TGTGCCAGCAGTTACGAGATCTACAATGAGCAGTTCTTC. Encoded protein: CASSYEIYNEQFF.

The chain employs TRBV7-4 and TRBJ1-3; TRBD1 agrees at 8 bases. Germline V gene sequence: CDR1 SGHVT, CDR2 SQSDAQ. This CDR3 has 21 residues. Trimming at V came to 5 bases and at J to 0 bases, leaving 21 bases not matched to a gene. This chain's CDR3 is CASSLVDVVAGGFRSGNTIYF. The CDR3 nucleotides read TGTGCCAGCAGCCTTGTTGACGTCGTGGCAGGGGGCTTTCGCTCTGGAAACACCATATATTTT.

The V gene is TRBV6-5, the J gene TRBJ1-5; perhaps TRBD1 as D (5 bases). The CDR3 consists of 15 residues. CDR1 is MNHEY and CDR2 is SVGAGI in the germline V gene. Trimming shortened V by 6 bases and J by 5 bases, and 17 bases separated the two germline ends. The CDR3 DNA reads TGTGCCAGCAGCGAGGAGGGGATCGGAGATCAGCCCCAGCATTTT. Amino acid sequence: CASSEEGIGDQPQHF.

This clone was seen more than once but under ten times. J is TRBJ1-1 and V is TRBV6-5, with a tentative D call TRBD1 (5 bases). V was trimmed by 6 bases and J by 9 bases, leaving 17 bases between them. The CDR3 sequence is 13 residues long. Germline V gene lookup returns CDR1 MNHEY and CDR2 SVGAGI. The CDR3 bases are TGTGCCAGCAGCCCCGACAGAACTCAGAAAGCTTTCTTT. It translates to CASSPDRTQKAFF.

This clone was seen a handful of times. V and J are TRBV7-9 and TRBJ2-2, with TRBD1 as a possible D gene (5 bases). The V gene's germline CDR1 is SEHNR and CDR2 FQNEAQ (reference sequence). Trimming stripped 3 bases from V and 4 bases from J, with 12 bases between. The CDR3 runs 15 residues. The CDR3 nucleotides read TGTGCCAGCAGCTTCGGCAGGGTAGGCACCGGGGAGCTGTTTTTT. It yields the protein CASSFGRVGTGELFF.

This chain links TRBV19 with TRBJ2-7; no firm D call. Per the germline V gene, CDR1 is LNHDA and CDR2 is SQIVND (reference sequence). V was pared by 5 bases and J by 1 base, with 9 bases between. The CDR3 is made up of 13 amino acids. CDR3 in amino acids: CASSVGPSYEQYF. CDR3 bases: TGTGCCAGTAGTGTTGGACCTTCCTACGAGCAGTACTTC.

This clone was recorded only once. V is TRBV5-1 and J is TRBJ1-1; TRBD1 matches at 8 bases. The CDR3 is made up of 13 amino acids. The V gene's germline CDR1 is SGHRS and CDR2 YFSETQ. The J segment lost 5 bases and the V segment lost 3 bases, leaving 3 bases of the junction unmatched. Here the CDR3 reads CASSSGQGTEAFF. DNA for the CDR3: TGCGCCAGCAGCTCCGGACAGGGAACTGAAGCTTTCTTT.

CDR3 residues: CSVGQGNEQFF. The CDR3 coding sequence is TGCAGCGTTGGTCAGGGGAATGAGCAGTTCTTC. The J gene is TRBJ2-1, the V gene TRBV29-1; possible D gene TRBD1, 6 bases. Germline values: CDR1 SQVTM, CDR2 ANQGSEA. CDR3 length equals 11 residues. V lost 4 bases and J lost 7, with 8 bases in between.

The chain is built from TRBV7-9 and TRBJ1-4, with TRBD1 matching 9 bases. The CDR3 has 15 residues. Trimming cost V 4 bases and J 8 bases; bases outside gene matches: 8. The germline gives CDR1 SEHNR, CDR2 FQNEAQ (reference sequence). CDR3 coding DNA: TGTGCCAGCAGCTCGGGACAGGGTGGTTTGGAAAAACTGTTTTTT. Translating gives CASSSGQGGLEKLFF.

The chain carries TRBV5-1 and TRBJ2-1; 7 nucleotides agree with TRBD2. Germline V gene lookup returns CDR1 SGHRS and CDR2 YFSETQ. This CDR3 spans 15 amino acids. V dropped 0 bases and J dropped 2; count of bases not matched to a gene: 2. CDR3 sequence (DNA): TGCGCCAGCAGCTTGGTTCTAGCGGCCTACAATGAGCAGTTCTTC. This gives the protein CASSLVLAAYNEQFF.

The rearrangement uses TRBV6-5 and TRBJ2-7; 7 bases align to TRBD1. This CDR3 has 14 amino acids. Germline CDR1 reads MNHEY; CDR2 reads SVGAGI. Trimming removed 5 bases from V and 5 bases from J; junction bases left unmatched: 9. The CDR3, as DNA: TGTGCCAGCAGTACCGGGACAGCTTTCCACGAGCAGTACTTC. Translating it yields CASSTGTAFHEQYF.

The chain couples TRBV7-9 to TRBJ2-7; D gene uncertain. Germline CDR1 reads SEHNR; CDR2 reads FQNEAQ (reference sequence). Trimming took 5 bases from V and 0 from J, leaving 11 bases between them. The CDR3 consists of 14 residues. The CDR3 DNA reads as TGTGCCAGCAGCCCCTCTAGGAGCTCCTACGAGCAGTACTTC. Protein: CASSPSRSSYEQYF. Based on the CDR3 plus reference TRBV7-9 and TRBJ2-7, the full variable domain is DTGVSQNPRHKITKRGQNVTFRCDPISEHNRLYWYRQTLGQGPEFLTYFQNEAQLEKSRLLSDRFSAERPKGSFSTLEIQRTEQGDSAMYLCASSPSRSSYEQYFGPGTRLTVT.

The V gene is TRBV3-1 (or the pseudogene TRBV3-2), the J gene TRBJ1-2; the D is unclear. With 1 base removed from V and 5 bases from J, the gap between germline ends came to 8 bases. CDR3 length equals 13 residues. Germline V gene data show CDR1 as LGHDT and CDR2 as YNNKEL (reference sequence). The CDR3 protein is CASSQVYGYGYTF. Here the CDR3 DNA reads TGTGCCAGCAGCCAAGTATACGGATATGGCTACACCTTC.

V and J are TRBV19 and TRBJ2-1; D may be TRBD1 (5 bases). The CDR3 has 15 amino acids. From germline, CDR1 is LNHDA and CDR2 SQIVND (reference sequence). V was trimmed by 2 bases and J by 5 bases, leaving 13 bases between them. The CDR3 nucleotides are TGTGCCAGTAGTATAAGGGGTGGCGGAAACAATGAGCAGTTCTTC. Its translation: CASSIRGGGNNEQFF.

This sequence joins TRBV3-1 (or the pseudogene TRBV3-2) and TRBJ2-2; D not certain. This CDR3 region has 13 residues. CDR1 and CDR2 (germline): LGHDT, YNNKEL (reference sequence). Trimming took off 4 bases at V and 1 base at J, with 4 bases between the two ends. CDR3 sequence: CASSLGNTGELFF. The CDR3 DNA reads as TGTGCCAGCAGCCTGGGGAACACCGGGGAGCTGTTTTTT.

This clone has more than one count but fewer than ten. CDR3 DNA sequence: TGCGCCAGCAGCTTGTTGGGTGCTGGGGGGACCTACGAGCAGTACTTC. Residues: CASSLLGAGGTYEQYF. This chain connects TRBV5-1 to TRBJ2-7; a possible D gene is TRBD2 (6 bases). The V end was cut by 1 base, the J end by 2 bases, with 16 bases between. CDR1 and CDR2 from the germline V gene are SGHRS and YFSETQ. The CDR3 consists of 16 residues.

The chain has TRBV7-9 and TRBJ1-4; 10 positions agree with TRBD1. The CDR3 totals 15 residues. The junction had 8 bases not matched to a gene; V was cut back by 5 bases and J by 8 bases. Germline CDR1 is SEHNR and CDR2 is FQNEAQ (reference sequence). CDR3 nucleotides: TGTGCCAGCAGCCTCCGACAGGGGGCAGGGGAAAAACTGTTTTTT. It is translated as CASSLRQGAGEKLFF.

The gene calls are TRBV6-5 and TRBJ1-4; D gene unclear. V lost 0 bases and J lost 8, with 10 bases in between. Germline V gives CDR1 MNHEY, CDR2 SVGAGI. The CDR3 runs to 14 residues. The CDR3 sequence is CASSYSQVGEKLFF. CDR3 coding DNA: TGTGCCAGCAGTTACTCCCAGGTGGGGGAAAAACTGTTTTTT.

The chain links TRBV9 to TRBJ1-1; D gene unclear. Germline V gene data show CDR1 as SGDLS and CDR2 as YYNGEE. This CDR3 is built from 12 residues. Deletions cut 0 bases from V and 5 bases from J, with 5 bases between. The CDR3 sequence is CASSVGGTEAFF. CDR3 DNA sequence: TGTGCCAGCAGCGTAGGGGGTACTGAAGCTTTCTTT.

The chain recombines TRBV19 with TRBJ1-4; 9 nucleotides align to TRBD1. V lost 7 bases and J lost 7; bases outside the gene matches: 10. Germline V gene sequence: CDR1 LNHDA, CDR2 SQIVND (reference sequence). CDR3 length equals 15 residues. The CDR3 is CASTKRDRVREKLFF. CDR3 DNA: TGTGCCAGTACCAAAAGGGACAGGGTGCGTGAAAAACTGTTTTTT.